A single sample is the source of the 2 T cell receptor beta chains below, sequenced in a study of T cell repertoires in cytomegalovirus infection. In TCRdb, the reads were re-called with MiXCR into one record per CDR3 protein. This sample has roughly 920,000 distinct CDR3 sequences, with roughly 31% found just once. Their antigen targets remain unknown. The sequencing used cultured CD8+ T cells from PBMCs, collected from culture after CMV antigen stimulation. The receptors come from a human donor in good health (CMV status not recorded). Some clones in this sample may be carry-over from other donors' samples.

This chain connects TRBV7-3 to TRBJ1-5; 7 nucleotides align to TRBD1. V lost 5 bases and J lost 2; bases outside the gene matches: 12. Germline CDR1 reads SGHTA; CDR2 reads FQGTGA. This CDR3 comprises 17 residues. The CDR3 spells CASSPPFFGTGNQPQHF. The CDR3 nucleotides read TGTGCCAGCAGCCCCCCGTTCTTCGGGACAGGCAATCAGCCCCAGCATTTT.

Remarks on this clonotype: At one of its ends the junction is not consistent with the germline gene, which may arise from a read error. The V and J genes are TRBV27 and TRBJ2-5, with D tentatively TRBD1 (5 bases). The CDR3 spans 15 residues. Germline values: CDR1 MNHEY, CDR2 SMNVEV (reference sequence). This CDR3 is CAGSLLAGLAETQYF. The CDR3 DNA sequence: TGTGCCGGCAGTTTATTGGCAGGGTTAGCAGAGACCCAGTACTTC.